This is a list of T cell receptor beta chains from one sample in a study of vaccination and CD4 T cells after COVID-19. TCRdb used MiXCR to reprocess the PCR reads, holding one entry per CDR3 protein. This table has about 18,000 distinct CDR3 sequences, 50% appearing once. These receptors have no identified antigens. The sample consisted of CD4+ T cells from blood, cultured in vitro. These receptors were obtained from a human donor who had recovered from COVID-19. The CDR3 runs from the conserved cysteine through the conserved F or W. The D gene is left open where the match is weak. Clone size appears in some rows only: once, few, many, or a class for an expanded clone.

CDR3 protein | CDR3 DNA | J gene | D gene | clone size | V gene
CASSLDGDYGYTF | TGCGCCAGCAGCTTGGACGGAGACTATGGCTACACCTTC | TRBJ1-2 | NA | NA | TRBV5-1
CAILAYNEQFF | TGTGCCATTCTGGCTTACAATGAGCAGTTCTTC | TRBJ2-1 | NA | few | TRBV12-3/TRBV12-4
CASSLMEGPYEQYF | TGTGCCAGCAGCTTAATGGAGGGACCCTACGAGCAGTACTTC | TRBJ2-7 | NA | NA | TRBV7-3
CASRSSGGYGYTF | TGTGCCAGCCGTTCTTCAGGGGGCTATGGCTACACCTTC | TRBJ1-2 | TRBD1 | once | TRBV25-1
CASSPLGQGAYGYTF | TGTGCCAGCTCACCTCTGGGACAGGGGGCTTATGGCTACACCTTC | TRBJ1-2 | TRBD1 | NA | TRBV18
CASSFRDRVGKQYF | TGTGCCAGCAGTTTCCGGGACAGGGTAGGGAAGCAGTACTTC | TRBJ2-7 | TRBD1 | NA | TRBV27
CATSDFGSSTDTQYF | TGTGCCACCAGTGATTTCGGCAGTAGCACAGATACGCAGTATTTT | TRBJ2-3 | NA | NA | TRBV24-1
CASSYSIGESSYGYTF | TGTGCCAGCAGTTACTCGATAGGAGAAAGCTCCTATGGCTACACCTTC | TRBJ1-2 | NA | NA | TRBV6-5
CASRIGGSQETQYF | TGTGCCAGCAGAATAGGGGGATCCCAAGAGACCCAGTACTTC | TRBJ2-5 | NA | few | TRBV7-9
CASRGPNQPQHF | TGTGCCAGCCGAGGACCCAATCAGCCCCAGCATTTT | TRBJ1-5 | NA | few | TRBV6-1
CASRPTGTGMYGYTF | TGTGCCAGCAGACCTACCGGGACAGGGATGTATGGCTACACCTTC | TRBJ1-2 | TRBD1 | NA | TRBV12-3/TRBV12-4
CSTWGLASTYEQYF | TGCAGTACGTGGGGACTTGCCTCCACCTACGAGCAGTACTTC | TRBJ2-7 | NA | NA | TRBV20-1
CSARSPEFTEQYFGPGYGYTF | NA | TRBJ1-2 | NA | NA | TRBV20-1
CASSRQEVTEAFF | TGTGCCAGCAGTCGACAGGAAGTCACTGAAGCTTTCTTT | TRBJ1-1 | NA | few | TRBV2
CSARATGSTDTQYF | TGCAGTGCTAGGGCGACAGGGAGCACAGATACGCAGTATTTT | TRBJ2-3 | TRBD1 | NA | TRBV20-1
CASSFGLAAPDEQFF | TGTGCCAGCAGCTTCGGACTAGCGGCGCCGGATGAGCAGTTCTTC | TRBJ2-1 | TRBD2 | NA | TRBV7-9
CASSQTARLNTGELFF | TGTGCCAGCAGCCAGACGGCCCGCCTGAACACCGGGGAGCTGTTTTTT | TRBJ2-2 | NA | few | TRBV7-3
CSAFGGIYNQPQHF | TGCAGTGCTTTCGGGGGTATATACAATCAGCCCCAGCATTTT | TRBJ1-5 | NA | medium-sized | TRBV20-1